This T cell receptor (beta chain) was sequenced for a study of blood T cell repertoires in COVID-19. Study overall: From the United States, Italy and Spain came samples of acute and convalescent COVID-19. PBMCs, B-cell-depleted T cells, or T cells were the source of the cDNA or gDNA that made up the material.

Grouping used clinical history reported by participants in a survey and questionnaire. In the authors' methods: The assay estimated nucleated cells by amplifying reference gene primers. Here immunoSEQ multiplex PCR was the method, and the copy in TCRdb shows in-frame clones only, minus some. That table gives V, J and clone size, and the DNA gave D and trimming. The table has 200,000 to 250,000 clones, 84% seen once. Germline V gene data show CDR1 as MNHEY and CDR2 as SVGAGI. The CDR3 runs 16 residues. The V gene end was trimmed by 2 bases and the J gene end by 1 base; junction bases not matched to a gene: 4.

This receptor was identified in a man in his 60s who had recovered from COVID-19. The chain uses TRBV6-5 and TRBJ1-1; 10 nucleotides align to TRBD1. The sequenced sample consisted of PBMCs or T cells enriched from blood (not recorded which). In DNA, the CDR3 is TGTGCCAGCAGTTACCAGCGACAGGGGGCGAACACTGAAGCTTTCTTT. It yields the protein CASSYQRQGANTEAFF.